The 31 T cell receptor beta chains listed next were all sequenced from one sample in a study of OX40 agonist ivuxolimab in advanced cancers. The protocol was immunoSEQ multiplex PCR, while the TCRdb copy is restricted to in-frame clones and leaves out a portion. This sample has some 73,000 clones; approximately 90% occur once, and the top ten carry 11%. The sample consisted of CD4+ or CD8+ T cells sorted from blood, taken in a trial of the OX40 agonist ivuxolimab. These receptors were taken from an adult with an advanced solid tumor such as melanoma, head and neck, liver or kidney cancer.

The chain recombines TRBV10-1 with TRBJ2-1, with TRBD2 as a possible D gene (5 bases). In germline, CDR1 is WNHNN, CDR2 SYGVQD (reference sequence). V shed 0 bases and J shed 9 bases, with 6 bases lying between them. There are 12 residues in the CDR3. CDR3 in amino acids: CASSESRAEQFF. In DNA, the CDR3 is TGCGCCAGCAGTGAGTCGCGGGCTGAGCAGTTCTTC.

The chain employs TRBV11-2 and TRBJ2-1; no clear D gene. The germline CDR1 and CDR2 sequences are SGHAT and FQNNGV. The germline V and J ends were trimmed by 3 bases and 10 bases, with 4 bases remaining between them. This CDR3 comprises 10 residues. CDR3 in DNA: TGTGCCAGCAGCTTTCACGAGCAGTTCTTC. It specifies CASSFHEQFF.

The chain couples TRBV27 to TRBJ1-1; D not resolved. V lost 2 bases and J 1 base, leaving 11 bases between the germline ends. Germline loops: CDR1 MNHEY, CDR2 SMNVEV (reference sequence). The CDR3 covers 15 residues. In nucleotides, the CDR3 is TGTGCCAGCAGTTTACCTGGCAGGTCGAACACTGAAGCTTTCTTT. Protein sequence: CASSLPGRSNTEAFF.

The V and J genes are TRBV30 and TRBJ2-2; weak D call: TRBD1 (6 bases). Trimming took 5 bases from V and 6 from J, leaving 19 bases between them. The CDR3 loop spans 15 amino acids. Germline assignment: CDR1 GTSNPN and CDR2 SVGIG (reference sequence). The CDR3 spells CAWGTRQGFAGELFF. DNA of the CDR3: TGTGCCTGGGGCACCCGGCAGGGGTTTGCCGGGGAGCTGTTTTTT.

This clone was picked up one time. The J gene is TRBJ2-1, the V gene TRBV7-3, with D uncertain. CDR1 and CDR2 from the germline V gene are SGHTA and FQGTGA. The CDR3 length is 12 residues. V was shortened by 1 base and J by 8 bases, with 6 bases between the two germline ends. The CDR3 spells CASSLIGDEQFF. CDR3 DNA: TGTGCCAGCAGCTTAATTGGCGATGAGCAGTTCTTC.

Comment on this clone: The junction departs from the called germline gene at one end, perhaps through a read error. The V and J genes are TRBV5-5 and TRBJ2-5; 7 nucleotides match TRBD1. Germline V CDR1 and CDR2: SGHKS, YYEKEE (reference sequence). The CDR3 runs to 11 residues. CDR3 loop: CASSFTGDPHF. In DNA form, the CDR3 reads TGTGCCAGCAGCTTCACAGGGGACCCACACTTC.

The chain carries TRBV7-4 and TRBJ2-1; tentative D call: TRBD1 (6 bases). Trimming stripped 1 base from V and 0 bases from J, with 19 bases between. The CDR3 consists of 19 residues. CDR1 is SGHVT and CDR2 is SQSDAQ in the germline V gene. CDR3 loop: CASSLGNRDHLSSYNEQFF. CDR3 bases: TGTGCCAGCAGCTTAGGGAACAGGGACCATCTTAGCTCCTACAATGAGCAGTTCTTC.

The chain links TRBV4-1 to TRBJ2-2, with 14 bases aligning to TRBD2. The CDR3 covers 16 residues. Unmatched junction bases numbered 1, after V lost 1 base and J lost 6 bases. Per germline, CDR1 MGHRA and CDR2 YSYEKL. CDR3: CASSQAGLAGAGELFF. The CDR3 DNA reads TGCGCCAGCAGCCAAGCGGGACTAGCGGGGGCCGGGGAGCTGTTTTTT.

The chain links TRBV7-9 to TRBJ1-2; D is uncertain. Germline V gene data show CDR1 as SEHNR and CDR2 as FQNEAQ (reference sequence). Trimming cost V 4 bases and J 2 bases, with 14 bases left between them. The CDR3 is made up of 15 amino acids. For the CDR3, the DNA is TGTGCCAGCAGCTCTGGTACAGCTCTAAACTATGGCTACACCTTC. Translated: CASSSGTALNYGYTF.

The V gene is TRBV18, the J gene TRBJ1-1; D gene unclear. The V end was cut by 6 bases, the J end by 2 bases, with 22 bases between. From germline, CDR1 is KGHSH and CDR2 LQKENI. This CDR3 spans 17 amino acids. The CDR3 is CASSSGRSTRINTEAFF. Written as DNA, the CDR3 is TGTGCCAGCTCCAGCGGACGATCTACGCGGATTAACACTGAAGCTTTCTTT.

The chain combines TRBV2 with TRBJ2-7, with 9 nucleotides matching TRBD2. CDR1 and CDR2 from the germline V gene are SNHLY and FYNNEI. The V and J ends lost 6 bases and 4 bases, in that order; junction bases with no gene match: 10. This CDR3 is built from 15 residues. The CDR3 region is CASRGEGLATYEQYF. CDR3 sequence (DNA): TGTGCCAGCAGGGGGGAGGGACTAGCAACGTACGAGCAGTACTTC.

The chain is built from TRBV12-2 and TRBJ2-3. TRBV12-2 is described as a pseudogene. This CDR3 contains 17 residues. The CDR3 sequence is CASRLAPGPRVTDTQYF. Written as DNA, the CDR3 is TGTGCAAGTCGCTTAGCGCCGGGCCCCCGGGTGACAGATACGCAGTATTTT.

This clone is a singleton in its sample. J is TRBJ2-3 and V is TRBV28; 11 bases are a match to TRBD2. CDR3 length: 16 residues. Per the germline V gene, CDR1 is MDHEN and CDR2 is SYDVKM. V trimming: 5 bases; J trimming: 2 bases; junction bases outside the gene matches: 6. The DNA of the CDR3 is TGTGCCAGCAGTGGCCGGACTAGCGGGTTCACAGATACGCAGTATTTT. Its translation: CASSGRTSGFTDTQYF.

The DNA for the CDR3 is TGTGCCAGCACCCCGCCGGAGAAGAACACTGAAGCTTTCTTT. This translates into CASTPPEKNTEAFF. The V gene is TRBV9, the J gene TRBJ1-1, with D unresolved. CDR3 length: 14 amino acids. The V gene's germline CDR1 is SGDLS and CDR2 YYNGEE. Deletions cut 6 bases from V and 1 base from J, with 13 bases between.

The chain has TRBV5-4 and TRBJ1-1, with D maybe TRBD1 (5 bases). Germline-derived CDR1 and CDR2 are SGHNT and YYREEE (reference sequence). Trimming took off 3 bases at V and 2 bases at J, with 11 bases between the two ends. This CDR3 is 14 amino acids long. CDR3 in DNA: TGTGCCAGCAGCTGGGCCCAGGGCAACACTGAAGCTTTCTTT. Its protein product is CASSWAQGNTEAFF.

The rearrangement uses TRBV7-3 and TRBJ2-5; TRBD1 or TRBD2 may be the D gene (5 bases each). Germline lookup yields CDR1 SGHTA and CDR2 FQGTGA. The germline V and J ends were trimmed by 5 bases and 2 bases, with 18 bases remaining between them. The CDR3 length is 16 residues. The chain's CDR3 is CASSPKGVEGQETQYF. CDR3 coding DNA: TGTGCCAGCAGCCCGAAAGGAGTTGAGGGGCAAGAGACCCAGTACTTC.

The chain couples TRBV10-2 to TRBJ2-2, with D perhaps matching TRBD2 (6 bases). This CDR3 comprises 15 residues. From germline, CDR1 is WSHSY and CDR2 SAAADI. The V end was cut by 2 bases, the J end by 1 base, with 8 bases between. The chain's CDR3 is CASSEVGGNTGELFF. For the CDR3, the DNA is TGCGCCAGCAGTGAGGTGGGAGGGAACACCGGGGAGCTGTTTTTT.

The V gene is TRBV20-1, the J gene TRBJ1-1; TRBD1 matches 7 bases. Germline V gives CDR1 DFQATT, CDR2 SNEGSKA (reference sequence). The CDR3 consists of 11 residues. The CDR3 reads CRKGQTTEAFF. The CDR3 DNA reads TGCAGGAAGGGACAGACCACTGAAGCTTTCTTT.

The chain carries TRBV9 and TRBJ2-2; no clear D gene. Trimming removed 3 bases from V and 6 bases from J, with 12 bases in between. The CDR3 has 14 amino acids. The germline CDR1 and CDR2 sequences are SGDLS and YYNGEE. This chain's CDR3 is CASSDPIGPGELFF. The DNA for the CDR3 is TGTGCCAGCAGCGACCCGATAGGCCCCGGGGAGCTGTTTTTT. Complete variable domain (other parts from reference TRBV9 and TRBJ2-2): DSGVTQTPKHLITATGQRVTLRCSPRSGDLSVYWYQQSLDQGLQFLIQYYNGEERAKGNILERFSAQQFPDLHSELNLSSLELGDSALYFCASSDPIGPGELFFGEGSRLTVL.

This chain connects TRBV28 to TRBJ1-1, with TRBD1 matching over 7 bases. V trimming: 8 bases; J trimming: 6 bases; junction bases outside the gene matches: 18. CDR3 length equals 16 residues. Germline lookup yields CDR1 MDHEN and CDR2 SYDVKM. The CDR3 nucleotides read TGTGCCAGCCGAAAGAACATAAACAGGGGATACCCTGAAGCTTTCTTT. Its protein product is CASRKNINRGYPEAFF.

This clone was seen just once. The CDR3 region is CASSVSGSTLYEQYF. The CDR3 DNA is TGTGCCAGCAGCGTTAGCGGGAGTACCCTCTACGAGCAGTACTTC. The chain combines TRBV5-6 with TRBJ2-7, with 9 bases matching TRBD2. The J segment lost 3 bases and the V segment lost 4 bases, leaving 8 bases of the junction unmatched. The CDR3 is 15 amino acids. Germline V gene sequence: CDR1 SGHDT, CDR2 YYEEEE. The complete variable domain, with remaining parts taken from reference TRBV5-6 and TRBJ2-7, reads DAGVTQSPTHLIKTRGQQVTLRCSPKSGHDTVSWYQQALGQGPQFIFQYYEEEERQRGNFPDRFSGHQFPNYSSELNVNALLLGDSALYLCASSVSGSTLYEQYFGPGTRLTVT.

The DNA of the CDR3 is TGTGCCAGCAGGAAACAGGACCCCGCCTACGAGCAGTACTTC. Amino acids: CASRKQDPAYEQYF. The chain uses TRBV28 and TRBJ2-7; weak D call: TRBD1 (5 bases). CDR1 MDHEN and CDR2 SYDVKM come from the germline V gene. This CDR3 spans 14 amino acids. V was cut by 6 bases and J by 2 bases, with 14 bases left in between.

The chain combines TRBV7-6 with TRBJ1-4, with a tentative D call TRBD1 (6 bases). Germline loops: CDR1 SGHVS, CDR2 FNYEAQ. V was cut by 5 bases and J by 6 bases, with 13 bases left in between. This CDR3 contains 14 residues. The CDR3 sequence is CASSPFAGDEKLFF. The CDR3 bases are TGTGCCAGCAGCCCATTTGCAGGGGATGAAAAACTGTTTTTT.

This sequence joins TRBV10-2 and TRBJ1-1, with a tentative D call TRBD1 (6 bases). Looked up from germline, CDR1 is WSHSY and CDR2 is SAAADI. V was cut by 6 bases and J by 4 bases, with 6 bases left in between. The CDR3 covers 11 residues. Here the CDR3 reads CASRGGTEAFF. The DNA of the CDR3 is TGCGCCAGCAGAGGGGGCACTGAAGCTTTCTTT.

This chain links TRBV9 with TRBJ1-1; D unclear. The CDR3 contains 13 residues. The germline V gene has CDR1 SGDLS and CDR2 YYNGEE. Trimming removed 0 bases from V and 8 bases from J, with 11 bases in between. Written as DNA, the CDR3 is TGTGCCAGCAGCGTAGAGGGAGAACAGGAAGCTTTCTTT. It yields the protein CASSVEGEQEAFF.

The V and J genes are TRBV9 and TRBJ2-7; 7 bases agree with TRBD1. Per germline, CDR1 SGDLS and CDR2 YYNGEE. With 3 bases clipped from V and 2 bases from J, the junction kept 5 bases outside the gene matches. The CDR3 covers 14 residues. The CDR3 region has the DNA TGTGCCAGCAGCGCCGAGGGACAGACCTACGAGCAGTACTTC. Translation gives CASSAEGQTYEQYF.

The J gene is TRBJ2-1, the V gene TRBV7-6; the D gene is possibly TRBD2 (6 bases). Deletions cut 5 bases from V and 7 bases from J, with 15 bases between. Germline values: CDR1 SGHVS, CDR2 FNYEAQ. The CDR3 totals 14 residues. CDR3 DNA sequence: TGTGCCAGCAGCCTTACCACTAGCCTAAATGAGCAGTTCTTC. Its protein is CASSLTTSLNEQFF.

V and J are TRBV27 and TRBJ2-3, with 12 positions matching TRBD2. With 4 bases clipped from V and 4 bases from J, the junction kept 12 bases outside the gene matches. The CDR3 runs to 18 residues. Germline CDR1 is MNHEY and CDR2 is SMNVEV (reference sequence). CDR3 amino acids: CASSSMSKLAGGADTQYF. DNA of the CDR3: TGTGCCAGCAGTTCCATGTCCAAGCTAGCGGGAGGGGCAGATACGCAGTATTTT.

V gene TRBV5-6 combines with J gene TRBJ1-3, with 7 bases that match TRBD1. Trimming took 3 bases from V and 4 from J; bases not matched to a gene: 4. CDR1 is SGHDT and CDR2 is YYEEEE in the germline V gene. The CDR3 has 14 residues. The chain's CDR3 is CASSWGDSGNTIYF. The CDR3 DNA reads TGTGCCAGCAGCTGGGGGGACAGCGGAAACACCATATATTTT.

This chain uses TRBV9 with TRBJ2-1; TRBD2 aligns across 16 bases. CDR3 length equals 16 residues. Germline loops: CDR1 SGDLS, CDR2 YYNGEE. Trimming at V came to 4 bases and at J to 10 bases, leaving 8 bases not matched to a gene. The CDR3 DNA sequence: TGTGCCAGCAGCCAGCGAGGGACTAGCGGGAGGGCGGAGCAGTTCTTC. It yields the protein CASSQRGTSGRAEQFF.

The chain links TRBV27 to TRBJ2-7; 11 bases match TRBD2. Germline V CDR1 and CDR2: MNHEY, SMNVEV (reference sequence). The CDR3 extends over 16 amino acids. V lost 6 bases to trimming and J lost 4 bases; unmatched junction nucleotides: 11. Here the CDR3 reads CASSKLGTSGLYEQYF. CDR3 in DNA: TGTGCCAGCAGCAAACTAGGGACTAGCGGACTATACGAGCAGTACTTC.